This T cell receptor beta chain was identified in a study of cytomegalovirus exposure and HLA in healthy donors. The CDR3 has 14 amino acids. Germline V gene lookup returns CDR1 SGHAT and CDR2 FQNNGV. The ends were cut back, 5 bases at V and 0 bases at J, with 11 bases in the middle. The PCR made use of 60 Vbeta and 13 Jbeta primers. The protocol was immunoSEQ multiplex PCR, while the TCRdb copy is restricted to in-frame clones and leaves out a portion. The profile covers about 200,000 clones, with approximately 85% appearing a single time and around 2.7% taken by the ten largest. Overall study results and limits: According to the study, 150 to 200 TCR beta chains were cytomegalovirus-associated.

This clone was detected a few times. Its target is not known. The sample was PBMCs. The sequence derives from a woman aged 40 to 50 in good health and CMV-seronegative. This sequence joins TRBV11-2 and TRBJ2-7; a possible D gene is TRBD2 (6 bases). CDR3 residues: CASSGLSGSYEQYF. As DNA, the CDR3 is TGTGCCAGCAGCGGGCTTAGCGGCTCCTACGAGCAGTACTTC.